Here is one T cell receptor (beta chain) with its context. Its antigen is not known. The same CDR3 can be traced to other DNA sequences in this sample. CD45RO negativity and positive selection for CCR7 defined naive CD8 cells, a population that excluded terminally differentiated effector memory CD45RA+ cells. From germline, CDR1 is LNHDA and CDR2 SQIVND (reference sequence). The CDR3 is made up of 13 amino acids. V dropped 3 bases and J dropped 7 bases, with 10 bases sitting between them. Every immunoSEQ plate was one replicate of a subset's evenly spread DNA. On sorted subsets, replicate PCRs used roughly 190 ng DNA, or around 30,000 T cell genomes. TCRdb keeps only in-frame clones here, not all; method: immunoSEQ multiplex PCR. The data hold around 1,900,000 clones, with just over 90% observed a single time. This entry is derived from a study of shared clonotypes between healthy human individuals. Study observations and caveats: On the whole, naive subsets had larger estimated richness than memory subsets had. Around 5% was the fraction of naive CD4 clonotypes found shared across four donors.

The rearrangement uses TRBV19 and TRBJ1-5; possible D gene TRBD1, 5 bases. Sequenced input: naive CD8+ T cells from PBMCs. This TCR was recovered from a young man in good health. Some clones in this sample may be carry-over from other donors' samples. Here the CDR3 reads CASSIRVNQPQHF. The CDR3 DNA reads TGTGCCAGTAGTATCAGGGTGAACCAGCCCCAGCATTTT.